A selection of T cell receptor beta chains follows, all from one sample in a study of CD8+ T cells in alopecia areata. Clones were read by immunoSEQ multiplex PCR, and TCRdb kept only the in-frame ones, dropping some. The table records 100,000 to 150,000 clones, 58% of them present only once. The sequenced sample was CD4+ T cells sorted from blood, obtained at week 0. The source of these receptors is a human donor with alopecia areata. CDR3s include the opening cysteine and the closing phenylalanine or tryptophan. Each record gives: J gene, clone size, V gene, D gene, CDR3 protein, CDR3 DNA. The D gene is left open where the match is weak. Clone size is given for some rows only: seen once, a few or many times, or a class if the clone is expanded.

TRBJ2-3,-,TRBV29-1,TRBD2,CSVAGGEYDTQYF,TGCAGCGTTGCGGGGGGGGAGTATGATACGCAGTATTTT
TRBJ1-5,-,TRBV4-1,-,CASSQDSAGDQPQHF,TGCGCCAGCAGCCAAGATTCGGCAGGCGATCAGCCCCAGCATTTT
TRBJ2-1,-,TRBV30,TRBD2,CAWSVAGGREQFF,TGTGCCTGGAGTGTAGCGGGGGGCCGGGAGCAGTTCTTC
TRBJ2-5,few,TRBV29-1,TRBD1,CSVAGTEGTQYF,TGCAGCGTTGCTGGGACAGAGGGGACCCAGTACTTC
TRBJ2-6,-,TRBV10-3,TRBD1,CAISDRDRGLSGANVLTF,TGTGCCATCAGTGATAGGGACAGGGGGCTTTCAGGGGCCAACGTCCTGACTTTC
TRBJ2-3,-,TRBV4-3,TRBD1,CASSQLTGGADTQYF,TGCGCCAGCAGCCAACTGACAGGGGGCGCAGATACGCAGTATTTT
TRBJ1-3,-,TRBV15,-,CATTAYGGSGNTIYF,TGTGCCACCACCGCGTACGGGGGTTCTGGAAACACCATATATTTT
TRBJ2-5,-,TRBV6-4,-,CASSQKAGETQYF,TGTGCCAGCAGCCAGAAGGCGGGAGAGACCCAGTACTTC
TRBJ2-5,few,TRBV6-5,-,CASSYTTRETQYF,TGTGCCAGCAGTTACACCACACGGGAGACCCAGTACTTC
TRBJ2-7,few,TRBV7-2,TRBD1,CASSLARWDSGEQYF,TGTGCCAGCAGCTTAGCCCGATGGGACAGCGGCGAGCAGTACTTC
TRBJ2-3,-,TRBV5-1,-,CASSLAAKGGFERTDTQYF,TGCGCCAGCAGCTTGGCGGCAAAGGGGGGATTTGAAAGGACAGATACGCAGTATTTT
TRBJ2-3,few,TRBV29-1,-,CSVEVAIGDADTQYF,TGCAGCGTTGAAGTGGCGATAGGGGATGCAGATACGCAGTATTTT
TRBJ2-1,-,TRBV5-1,TRBD2,CASSLSGGANEQFF,TGCGCCAGCAGCTTGTCGGGAGGGGCCAATGAGCAGTTCTTC
TRBJ2-5,-,TRBV7-2,TRBD1,CASSLGPPRGWETQYF,TGTGCCAGCAGCTTGGGGCCCCCCAGGGGGTGGGAGACCCAGTACTTC
TRBJ2-7,-,TRBV5-1,-,CASSDRPGNYEQYF,TGCGCCAGCAGCGATCGGCCAGGTAACTACGAGCAGTACTTC
TRBJ1-1,-,TRBV4-2,TRBD1,CASSPRTGVETEAFF,TGTGCCAGCAGCCCCCGGACAGGGGTAGAAACTGAAGCTTTCTTT
TRBJ1-5,-,TRBV15,-,CATSGQPNQPQHF,TGTGCCACCAGCGGACAGCCCAATCAGCCCCAGCATTTT
TRBJ2-2,-,TRBV29-1,TRBD1,CSVGRTGVTGELFF,TGCAGCGTCGGCCGGACAGGGGTCACCGGGGAGCTGTTTTTT
TRBJ1-1,-,TRBV9,-,CASSGLYTEAFF,TGTGCCAGCAGCGGGCTGTACACTGAAGCTTTCTTT
TRBJ2-7,-,TRBV18,-,CASSPTDSSYEQYF,TGTGCCAGCTCACCAACAGACAGCTCCTACGAGCAGTACTTC
TRBJ1-2,-,TRBV9,-,CASGSLVGVTYTF,TGTGCCAGCGGTTCGCTTGTTGGGGTTACCTACACCTTC
TRBJ2-2,-,TRBV10-3,TRBD2,CAISAPTSGNTGELFF,TGTGCCATCAGTGCGCCCACTAGCGGGAACACCGGGGAGCTGTTTTTT
TRBJ2-7,-,TRBV5-6,TRBD2,CASSFLGSGTSGRSHEQYF,TGTGCCAGCAGCTTTCTGGGATCCGGGACTAGCGGGAGAAGCCACGAGCAGTACTTC
TRBJ2-1,once,TRBV4-1,TRBD2,CASSQGVLGLAGNRNEQFF,TGCGCCAGCAGCCAAGGAGTTCTCGGACTAGCGGGAAATAGAAATGAGCAGTTCTTC
TRBJ2-4,-,TRBV18,-,CASSPQTLAKNIQYF,TGTGCCAGCTCACCTCAGACCCTAGCCAAAAACATTCAGTACTTC
TRBJ2-1,-,TRBV7-2,-,CASSLATRSNEQFF,TGTGCCAGCAGCCTGGCGACTAGGAGCAATGAGCAGTTCTTC
TRBJ2-1,-,TRBV18,TRBD1,CASSPGQDNEQFF,TGTGCCAGCTCACCAGGACAGGACAATGAGCAGTTCTTC
TRBJ1-2,-,TRBV5-8,TRBD1,CASSHSGTAPYGYTF,TGTGCCAGCAGCCACTCCGGGACAGCGCCATATGGCTACACCTTC
TRBJ2-3,-,TRBV4-3,-,CASSQNTFTDTQYF,TGCGCCAGCAGCCAAAATACCTTTACAGATACGCAGTATTTT
TRBJ1-1,-,TRBV2,-,CASSIRGDTEAFF,TGTGCCAGCAGCATACGGGGGGACACTGAAGCTTTCTTT
TRBJ2-3,-,TRBV5-1,-,CASSYSTGFTDTQYF,TGCGCCAGCAGCTATTCGACAGGCTTCACAGATACGCAGTATTTT
TRBJ1-1,-,TRBV6-5,-,CASIADRLNTEAFF,TGTGCCAGCATTGCTGACAGGCTGAACACTGAAGCTTTCTTT
TRBJ2-2,-,TRBV29-1,-,CSVEGQSTVSGELFF,TGCAGCGTTGAAGGCCAGTCGACCGTTTCCGGGGAGCTGTTTTTT
TRBJ2-5,-,TRBV5-1,TRBD1,CASSAGQGRETQYF,TGCGCCAGCAGCGCCGGACAGGGGAGAGAGACCCAGTACTTC
TRBJ2-3,-,TRBV9,-,CASWTGSSTDTQYF,TGTGCCAGCTGGACGGGGAGCAGCACAGATACGCAGTATTTT
TRBJ2-3,-,TRBV7-3,-,CASSPQARADTQYF,TGTGCCAGCAGCCCCCAGGCGAGGGCAGATACGCAGTATTTT
TRBJ2-3,-,TRBV7-2,-,CASSLISDTQYF,TGTGCCAGCAGCTTAATATCAGATACGCAGTATTTT
TRBJ2-1,few,TRBV28,-,CASSSVLDEQFF,TGTGCCAGCAGTTCCGTTCTCGATGAGCAGTTCTTC
TRBJ2-7,few,TRBV4-3,-,CASSQDRGGSSYEQYF,TGCGCCAGCAGCCAAGATCGGGGCGGAAGCTCCTACGAGCAGTACTTC
TRBJ1-1,-,TRBV9,TRBD1,CASSVTGGNTEAFF,TGTGCCAGCAGCGTGACAGGGGGGAACACTGAAGCTTTCTTT
TRBJ2-7,-,TRBV27,-,CASSSRVAYEQYF,TGTGCCAGCAGTTCACGGGTCGCGTACGAGCAGTACTTC
TRBJ1-1,-,TRBV4-1,-,CASSRSPPSGLANTEAFF,TGCGCCAGCAGCCGATCCCCTCCAAGCGGGCTGGCGAACACTGAAGCTTTCTTT
TRBJ2-1,-,TRBV14,-,CASSQASKGLYNEQFF,TGTGCCAGCAGCCAAGCGTCAAAGGGGCTCTACAATGAGCAGTTCTTC
TRBJ1-2,-,TRBV6-5,TRBD1,CASSYSRGRGYTF,TGTGCCAGCAGTTACAGCAGGGGGCGAGGCTACACCTTC
TRBJ1-2,-,TRBV29-1,-,CSVWGAAGRTSGYTF,TGCAGCGTATGGGGGGCGGCAGGGAGGACGAGCGGCTACACCTTC
TRBJ2-5,few,TRBV15,-,CATSEPRRQETQYF,TGTGCCACCAGTGAACCGAGGCGACAAGAGACCCAGTACTTC
TRBJ2-7,-,TRBV27,-,CASRKQGGTYEQYF,TGTGCCAGCAGGAAACAGGGGGGGACTTACGAGCAGTACTTC
TRBJ1-2,-,TRBV11-1,TRBD1,CASRQSGGRSGGYTF,TGTGCCAGCAGGCAGTCAGGGGGACGGTCCGGCGGCTACACCTTC
TRBJ1-5,-,TRBV6-1,-,CASSEVPNQPQHF,TGTGCCAGCAGTGAGGTCCCTAATCAGCCCCAGCATTTT
TRBJ1-5,-,TRBV28,TRBD1,CASRLEGQGGNQPQHF,TGTGCCAGCAGACTGGAGGGACAGGGTGGAAATCAGCCCCAGCATTTT
TRBJ2-1,few,TRBV5-1,TRBD1,CASGEPTGNEQFF,TGCGCCAGCGGCGAACCGACAGGGAATGAGCAGTTCTTC
TRBJ2-3,-,TRBV11-2,TRBD2,CASSLRDKLTSGITDTQYF,TGTGCCAGCAGCTTAAGAGATAAATTGACTAGCGGGATTACAGATACGCAGTATTTT